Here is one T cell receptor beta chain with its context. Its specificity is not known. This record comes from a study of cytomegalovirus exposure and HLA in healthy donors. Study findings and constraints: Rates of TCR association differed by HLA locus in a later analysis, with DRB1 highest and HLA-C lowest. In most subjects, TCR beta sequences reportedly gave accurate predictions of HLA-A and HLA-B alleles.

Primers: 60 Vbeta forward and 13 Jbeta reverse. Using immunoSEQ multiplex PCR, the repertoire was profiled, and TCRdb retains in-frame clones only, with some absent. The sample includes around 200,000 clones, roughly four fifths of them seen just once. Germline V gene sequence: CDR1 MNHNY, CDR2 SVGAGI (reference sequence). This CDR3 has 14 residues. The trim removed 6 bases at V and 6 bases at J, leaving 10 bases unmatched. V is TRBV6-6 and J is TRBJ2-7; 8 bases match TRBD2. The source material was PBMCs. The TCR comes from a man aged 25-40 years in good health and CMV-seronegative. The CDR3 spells CASRGAGVAGEQYF. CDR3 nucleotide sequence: TGTGCCAGCAGAGGAGCGGGAGTAGCGGGCGAGCAGTACTTC.